The T cell receptor (beta chain) under discussion was sequenced for a study of CD8 T cells in Susac syndrome. Regarding the study as a whole: The study admitted that it had a relatively small number of individuals in its TCR sequencing and HLA analysis.

The multiple sclerosis controls were treatment-naive patients, and their relapsing-remitting disease was stable or active. This clonotype was recorded only once. Antigen: not known. RNA amounts of roughly 0.5 to 1 ug underwent reverse transcription with random hexamers. TCRdb redid the calling of the immunoSEQ multiplex PCR reads with MiXCR, one entry per CDR3 protein. The repertoire consists of approximately 220,000 distinct CDR3 sequences, with 90% to 95% occurring once and the leading ten covering approximately 0.13%. This CDR3 contains 18 residues. Germline loops: CDR1 SGHTA, CDR2 FQGTGA. The trim removed 5 bases at V and 5 bases at J, leaving 18 bases unmatched.

This rearrangement joins TRBV7-3 to TRBJ2-1; 7 bases line up with TRBD2. Sequenced sample: CD8+ T cells from PBMCs. The sequence came from a human donor with multiple sclerosis. CDR3 amino acids: CASSTAGGLGGGNNEQFF. CDR3 coding DNA: TGTGCCAGCAGCACCGCCGGAGGTCTTGGCGGGGGTAACAATGAGCAGTTCTTC.